This passage covers 21 T cell receptor beta chains from one sample sequenced in a study of control samples from healthy donors and cancer patients. The method was immunoSEQ multiplex PCR; TCRdb's version includes in-frame clones alone and lacks a portion of them. The table has around 99,000 clones, 90% seen once. The material sequenced was blood. The source of these receptors is a human donor in good health. The donor label of this sample is uncertain.

The V and J genes are TRBV6-1 and TRBJ2-7; D tentatively reads TRBD1 or TRBD2 (5 bases each). The CDR3 runs 15 residues. Germline assignment: CDR1 MNHNS and CDR2 SASEGT. V was trimmed by 2 bases and J by 5 bases, leaving 16 bases between them. Here the CDR3 DNA reads TGTGCCAGCAGTGAACCCCCCCGGGGCGGAAACGAGCAGTACTTC. Translation: CASSEPPRGGNEQYF.

The gene calls are TRBV10-3 and TRBJ2-7; 8 bases align to TRBD1. Germline V gene data show CDR1 as ENHRY and CDR2 as SYGVKD. This CDR3 comprises 13 residues. V shed 6 bases, J shed 6 bases, and the junction held 7 bases outside the gene matches. The chain's CDR3 is CAISSTGVGEQYF. The CDR3 nucleotides are TGTGCCATCAGCTCGACAGGGGTAGGCGAGCAGTACTTC.

The rearrangement joins TRBV6-5 to TRBJ2-2, with D unclear. Germline V gene data show CDR1 as MNHEY and CDR2 as SVGAGI. V lost 7 bases, J lost 2 bases, and 5 bases lay in between. The CDR3 is 12 residues long. CDR3 coding DNA: TGTGCCAGCACCTTAAACACCGGGGAGCTGTTTTTT. It codes for CASTLNTGELFF.

V gene TRBV5-4 combines with J gene TRBJ1-2; TRBD1 aligns across 10 bases. V was clipped by 4 bases and J by 4 bases; unmatched bases: 10. The CDR3 is made up of 16 amino acids. Germline CDR1 and CDR2: SGHNT and YYREEE (reference sequence). For the CDR3, the DNA is TGTGCCAGCAGCCCCACGACAGGGGGCGCGGGCTATGGCTACACCTTC. Amino acid sequence: CASSPTTGGAGYGYTF. The variable domain in full, completed from reference TRBV5-4 and TRBJ1-2, reads ETGVTQSPTHLIKTRGQQVTLRCSSQSGHNTVSWYQQALGQGPQFIFQYYREEENGRGNFPPRFSGLQFPNYSSELNVNALELDDSALYLCASSPTTGGAGYGYTFGSGTRLTVV.

The V gene is TRBV19, the J gene TRBJ2-7; D is unresolved. The CDR3 runs to 14 residues. CDR1 LNHDA and CDR2 SQIVND come from the germline V gene (reference sequence). V was shortened by 0 bases and J by 2 bases, with 8 bases between the two germline ends. The CDR3 loop reads CASSIESAAYEQYF. CDR3 DNA: TGTGCCAGTAGTATAGAAAGTGCAGCCTACGAGCAGTACTTC.

This chain uses TRBV7-9 with TRBJ1-1; D is unresolved. Germline CDR1 SEHNR, CDR2 FQNEAQ (reference sequence). Trimming cost V 5 bases and J 6 bases, with 19 bases left between them. The CDR3 runs 15 residues. CDR3 sequence reads: CASSPPRALKAEAFF. The CDR3, as DNA: TGTGCCAGCAGCCCCCCCCGGGCCTTAAAGGCTGAAGCTTTCTTT. The variable domain in full, completed from reference TRBV7-9 and TRBJ1-1, reads DTGVSQNPRHKITKRGQNVTFRCDPISEHNRLYWYRQTLGQGPEFLTYFQNEAQLEKSRLLSDRFSAERPKGSFSTLEIQRTEQGDSAMYLCASSPPRALKAEAFFGQGTRLTVV.

The chain uses TRBV6-4 and TRBJ2-6, with D unclear. CDR1 and CDR2 (germline): MRHNA, SNTAGT. The V end was cut by 2 bases, the J end by 0 bases, with 5 bases between. The CDR3 runs to 15 residues. The DNA for the CDR3 is TGTGCCAGCAGTGACGATTTCTCTGGGGCCAACGTCCTGACTTTC. Translating gives CASSDDFSGANVLTF.

The V call is TRBV4-3, the J call TRBJ1-1, with D uncertain. Germline assignment: CDR1 LGHNA and CDR2 YSLEER. The germline V and J ends were trimmed by 0 bases and 0 bases, with 11 bases remaining between them. The CDR3 is 16 residues long. The CDR3 spells CASSQDSYRMNTEAFF. DNA of the CDR3: TGCGCCAGCAGCCAAGACAGTTACCGTATGAACACTGAAGCTTTCTTT.

The chain couples TRBV7-9 to TRBJ1-2; tentative D call: TRBD1 (6 bases). Germline values: CDR1 SEHNR, CDR2 FQNEAQ (reference sequence). This CDR3 region has 13 residues. Trimming removed 1 base from V and 8 bases from J, with 11 bases in between. The DNA for the CDR3 is TGTGCCAGCAGCTTAGACAGGGTGATCGGCTACACCTTC. Translation: CASSLDRVIGYTF.

This CDR3 reads CASSAGGATDTQYF. For the CDR3, the DNA is TGCGCCAGCAGCGCGGGCGGGGCCACAGATACGCAGTATTTT. The chain couples TRBV5-1 to TRBJ2-3, with D perhaps matching TRBD2 (6 bases). This CDR3 has 14 amino acids. The V end lost 4 bases, the J end lost 2 bases, and 11 bases lay between the germline ends. CDR1 is SGHRS, CDR2 YFSETQ, per germline.

This clone has just one count. The chain links TRBV18 to TRBJ1-5, with D maybe TRBD1 (5 bases). This CDR3 comprises 16 residues. Germline V lookup: CDR1 KGHSH, CDR2 LQKENI. Trimming shortened V by 2 bases and J by 4 bases, and 15 bases separated the two germline ends. The CDR3: CASSPGGPYRNQPQHF. As DNA, the CDR3 is TGTGCCAGCTCACCAGGGGGTCCCTATCGGAATCAGCCCCAGCATTTT. Variable domain in full (rest from reference TRBV18 and TRBJ1-5): NAGVMQNPRHLVRRRGQEARLRCSPMKGHSHVYWYRQLPEEGLKFMVYLQKENIIDESGMPKERFSAEFPKEGPSILRIQQVVRGDSAAYFCASSPGGPYRNQPQHFGDGTRLSIL.

This rearrangement joins TRBV11-2 to TRBJ2-1; D remains unclear. Between the trimmed V and J ends, which lost 6 bases and 8 bases, there was a span of 8 bases. This CDR3 is 11 amino acids long. CDR1 is SGHAT and CDR2 is FQNNGV in the germline V gene. The CDR3 DNA reads TGTGCCAGCAGGGAAGGTGATGAGCAGTTCTTC. It specifies CASREGDEQFF.

The chain links TRBV4-1 to TRBJ2-5; weak D call: TRBD2 (6 bases). V lost 4 bases and J lost 5, with 23 bases in between. This CDR3 has 17 amino acids. Germline values: CDR1 MGHRA, CDR2 YSYEKL. In DNA form, the CDR3 reads TGCGCCAGCAGCCTCCTAAGTGGGGGGACGGGTTTCGAGACCCAGTACTTC. It codes for CASSLLSGGTGFETQYF.

The rearrangement links TRBV2 to TRBJ1-1; the D gene is possibly TRBD1 (6 bases). The CDR3 totals 13 residues. Germline CDR1 reads SNHLY; CDR2 reads FYNNEI. The V end was cut by 2 bases, the J end by 4 bases, with 8 bases between. The CDR3 loop reads CASSEQGGTEAFF. Here the CDR3 DNA reads TGTGCCAGCAGTGAACAAGGGGGCACTGAAGCTTTCTTT.

V is TRBV27 and J is TRBJ2-3; D call uncertain. Looked up from germline, CDR1 is MNHEY and CDR2 is SMNVEV (reference sequence). V was cut by 3 bases and J by 4 bases, with 5 bases left in between. The CDR3 totals 12 residues. The CDR3 spells CASSFLADTQYF. The CDR3 DNA follows: TGTGCCAGCAGTTTTTTAGCAGATACGCAGTATTTT.

The chain carries TRBV28 and TRBJ1-5; D gene uncertain. The CDR3 consists of 14 residues. The germline V gene has CDR1 MDHEN and CDR2 SYDVKM. Trimming left V 3 bases short and J 2 bases short, with 8 bases between. The CDR3 region is CASSFAGGNQPQHF. In DNA form, the CDR3 reads TGTGCCAGCAGTTTTGCGGGAGGCAATCAGCCCCAGCATTTT.

V usage is TRBV29-1 and J usage is TRBJ1-1; D gene unclear. V lost 5 bases to trimming and J lost 0 bases, with 4 bases between them. CDR3 length: 11 residues. CDR1 SQVTM and CDR2 ANQGSEA come from the germline V gene. The CDR3 DNA sequence: TGCAGCGTTCGGGTGAACACTGAAGCTTTCTTT. Protein sequence: CSVRVNTEAFF.

The chain combines TRBV2 with TRBJ1-4; D is possibly TRBD1 (6 bases). Per the germline V gene, CDR1 is SNHLY and CDR2 is FYNNEI. V gave up 11 bases and J gave up 8 bases, with 21 bases separating them. The CDR3 runs 14 residues. The DNA for the CDR3 is TGTGCCGGCACCGGGGGACAAGCTACAGAAAAACTGTTTTTT. Amino acid sequence: CAGTGGQATEKLFF.

The rearrangement links TRBV6-1 to TRBJ1-6; 9 bases line up with TRBD1. This CDR3 has 15 residues. Germline values: CDR1 MNHNS, CDR2 SASEGT. Trimming cost V 3 bases and J 10 bases; bases outside gene matches: 7. CDR3 nucleotide sequence: TGTGCCAGCAGTGACCGACCGGGACAGGGCTCACCCCTCCACTTT. It codes for CASSDRPGQGSPLHF.

V and J are TRBV10-2 and TRBJ1-3; no clear D gene. V lost 1 base and J 4 bases, leaving 8 bases between the germline ends. Germline CDR1 reads WSHSY; CDR2 reads SAAADI. The CDR3 has 14 residues. The CDR3 region is CASSEFGTGNTIYF. CDR3 DNA sequence: TGCGCCAGCAGTGAGTTCGGCACAGGAAACACCATATATTTT.

The CDR3 region has the DNA TGCAGCGTTGACAGGGGTCGGACTGAAGCTTTCTTT. It yields the protein CSVDRGRTEAFF. The chain has TRBV29-1 and TRBJ1-1, with D tentatively TRBD1 (6 bases). V lost 3 bases and J lost 5, with 10 bases in between. The CDR3 has 12 amino acids. Germline-derived CDR1 and CDR2 are SQVTM and ANQGSEA.